The 18 T cell receptor beta chains listed next were all sequenced from one sample in a study of neurological immune-mediated disorders. Using its own MiXCR run on the 5' RACE reads, TCRdb lists one record per CDR3 protein. The data show under 80,000 distinct CDR3 sequences, about 9.7% seen once. Sequenced material: PBMCs. These receptors originate from a man between 50 and 59 years old in good health.

This clonotype was seen at least ten times. CDR3 amino acids: CSASRFGDRGRQSSYNEQFF. The CDR3 DNA follows: TGCAGTGCTAGTAGGTTCGGAGACAGGGGGCGACAATCCTCCTACAATGAGCAGTTCTTC. V usage is TRBV20-1 and J usage is TRBJ2-1; 10 positions match TRBD1. The length of the CDR3 is 20 residues. The germline V gene encodes CDR1 DFQATT and CDR2 SNEGSKA (reference sequence). Losses at the gene ends were 3 bases for V and 0 bases for J; bases not matched to a gene: 17.

The chain is built from TRBV18 and TRBJ1-6; D perhaps matches TRBD1 (6 bases). Germline CDR1 KGHSH, CDR2 LQKENI. The V end was cut by 3 bases, the J end by 10 bases, with 22 bases between. This CDR3 has 17 amino acids. The DNA for the CDR3 is TGTGCCAGCTCACCCCAGCGACCGGGACATGGGTACTCACCCCTCCACTTT. It is translated as CASSPQRPGHGYSPLHF.

At least ten counts were recorded for this clonotype. The rearrangement joins TRBV5-1 to TRBJ1-1; the match to TRBD1 covers 9 bases. Germline-derived CDR1 and CDR2 are SGHRS and YFSETQ. The V gene end was trimmed by 2 bases and the J gene end by 2 bases; junction bases not matched to a gene: 4. The CDR3 has 15 residues. In DNA form, the CDR3 reads TGCGCCAGCAGCTTAGGGGACAGGGTAAACACTGAAGCTTTCTTT. Amino acids: CASSLGDRVNTEAFF.

This clonotype was counted at least ten times. The chain joins TRBV4-1 to TRBJ2-2, with 7 bases fitting TRBD2. The CDR3 covers 15 residues. Trimming took 6 bases from V and 7 from J; bases not matched to a gene: 11. Germline CDR1 reads MGHRA; CDR2 reads YSYEKL. CDR3 nucleotides: TGCGCCAGCAGACAATCGGGGGGACGGGGCGGGGAGCTGTTTTTT. Amino acid sequence: CASRQSGGRGGELFF.

A remark on this clonotype: This CDR3 fails to terminate in the conserved phenylalanine or tryptophan, so it likely reflects a read error. V and J are TRBV5-1 and TRBJ2-7, with 9 bases aligning to TRBD1. Germline V lookup: CDR1 SGHRS, CDR2 YFSETQ. There are 14 residues in the CDR3. CDR3 DNA: TGTGCCAGCAGAGAACCGGGACAGGGCAACGAGCAGTACTAC. It translates to CASREPGQGNEQYY.

In its sample, this clonotype was seen many times. The rearrangement uses TRBV6-5 and TRBJ2-3; D uncertain. Trimming left V 5 bases short and J 6 bases short, with 21 bases between. CDR3 length equals 16 residues. Germline values: CDR1 MNHEY, CDR2 SVGAGI. CDR3 loop: CASSHRLPSMIDTQYF. The CDR3, as DNA: TGTGCCAGCAGTCACCGACTTCCATCAATGATCGATACGCAGTATTTT.

This clonotype was seen at least ten times. The chain has TRBV12-3 or TRBV12-4 and TRBJ1-6, with D hard to call. CDR3 size: 14 residues. The germline V and J ends were trimmed by 6 bases and 7 bases, with 13 bases remaining between them. The CDR3 nucleotides read TGTGCCAGCAGCCGTTATTGGGAGAATTCACCCCTCCACTTT. It yields the protein CASSRYWENSPLHF.

This clonotype has at least ten counts. The rearrangement joins TRBV11-2 to TRBJ2-7; TRBD2 agrees at 12 bases. Per the germline V gene, CDR1 is SGHAT and CDR2 is FQNNGV. With V trimmed by 3 bases and J by 0 bases, 6 bases remained unmatched. This CDR3 contains 17 residues. The CDR3 protein is CASSLLAGGKSSYEQYF. The DNA for the CDR3 is TGTGCCAGCAGCTTGCTAGCGGGAGGGAAGAGCTCCTACGAGCAGTACTTC.

On this clonotype: A much larger clone lies one base from this, so it may be a read error. V is TRBV5-1 and J is TRBJ2-2; 10 bases align to TRBD2. This CDR3 has 18 amino acids. The ends lost 1 base at V and 5 bases at J; junction bases unmatched: 11. From germline, CDR1 is SGHRS and CDR2 YFSETQ. This CDR3 reads CASSLYSWSGGATGELFF. The CDR3 DNA follows: TGCGCCAGCAGCTTGTATTCCTGGAGCGGGGGGGCAACCGGGGAGCTGTTTTTT.

Ten or more counts support this clonotype. This chain joins TRBV20-1 and TRBJ2-7; no definite D call. CDR1 and CDR2 from the germline V gene are DFQATT and SNEGSKA (reference sequence). The CDR3 is 15 amino acids. V lost 6 bases and J 0 bases, leaving 18 bases between the germline ends. The CDR3 reads CSATPSQRSSYEQYF. The CDR3 bases are TGCAGTGCCACCCCCTCACAGCGAAGCTCCTACGAGCAGTACTTC.

This clonotype was picked up many times. CDR3 nucleotide sequence: TGTGCCAGCACCAAGACTAGCGGGACCACCGGGGAGCTGTTTTTT. Translating gives CASTKTSGTTGELFF. The chain is built from TRBV6-5 and TRBJ2-2; TRBD2 aligns across 11 bases. Germline V gives CDR1 MNHEY, CDR2 SVGAGI. J lost 4 bases, V lost 7 bases, and 5 bases had no gene match. The CDR3 contains 15 residues.

This clonotype was recorded at least ten times. This CDR3 reads CASSSTGAGAEQFF. In nucleotides, the CDR3 is TGTGCCAGCAGCTCCACGGGCGCGGGGGCTGAGCAGTTCTTC. The chain combines TRBV9 with TRBJ2-1, with D perhaps matching TRBD2 (7 bases). V shed 4 bases and J shed 9 bases, with 17 bases lying between them. CDR1 is SGDLS, CDR2 YYNGEE, per germline. The CDR3 covers 14 residues.

This clonotype was counted only a few times. This sequence may be a read error, since a much larger clone differs from it by one base. CDR3 sequence (DNA): TGTGCCAGCAGGGGACAGGCGACCTACGAGCAGTACTTC. Encoded protein: CASRGQATYEQYF. V and J are TRBV25-1 and TRBJ2-7; 8 nucleotides match TRBD1. Germline assignment: CDR1 MGHDK and CDR2 SYGVNS. The CDR3 runs 13 residues. J was trimmed by 2 bases and V by 6 bases; bases with no gene match: 3.

This clonotype was seen more than once but under ten times. This chain joins TRBV7-9 and TRBJ2-1; TRBD2 agrees at 9 bases. There are 14 residues in the CDR3. V dropped 5 bases and J dropped 5; count of bases not matched to a gene: 4. Germline assignment: CDR1 SEHNR and CDR2 FQNEAQ (reference sequence). In DNA, the CDR3 is TGTGCCAGCAGCGCCAGACTAGCGGACAATGAGCAGTTCTTC. It codes for CASSARLADNEQFF.

This clonotype was found many times. The chain uses TRBV7-6 and TRBJ2-7, with 7 bases matching TRBD1. Germline CDR1 and CDR2: SGHVS and FNYEAQ. The CDR3 extends over 16 amino acids. The V and J ends lost 6 bases and 0 bases, in that order; junction bases with no gene match: 11. As DNA, the CDR3 is TGTGCCAGCAGTTCGGCCCGGGACAGACCCTCCTACGAGCAGTACTTC. Translated, it gives CASSSARDRPSYEQYF.

This clonotype was found many times. The chain couples TRBV12-3 or TRBV12-4 to TRBJ1-2, with D perhaps matching TRBD1 (6 bases). Trimming left V 4 bases short and J 8 bases short, with 11 bases between. The CDR3 totals 12 residues. The CDR3 spells CASSSQGWGYTF. CDR3 coding DNA: TGTGCCAGCAGTTCACAGGGATGGGGCTACACCTTC.

The chain employs TRBV3-1 and TRBJ1-2; a weak D match, TRBD1 (5 bases). Germline values: CDR1 LGHDT, CDR2 YNNKEL (reference sequence). This CDR3 is 14 amino acids long. V lost 0 bases and J lost 3, with 8 bases in between. The CDR3 protein is CASSQDLRDYGYTF. The CDR3 DNA follows: TGTGCCAGCAGCCAAGATCTCAGGGACTATGGCTACACCTTC.

This clonotype was picked up many times. The chain employs TRBV7-2 and TRBJ2-5; D is unresolved. The CDR3 contains 14 residues. Per the germline V gene, CDR1 is SGHTA and CDR2 is FQGNSA. The germline V and J ends were trimmed by 3 bases and 4 bases, with 12 bases remaining between them. CDR3 amino acids: CASSFVRDRETQYF. In DNA form, the CDR3 reads TGTGCCAGCAGCTTTGTTAGGGATAGAGAGACCCAGTACTTC.